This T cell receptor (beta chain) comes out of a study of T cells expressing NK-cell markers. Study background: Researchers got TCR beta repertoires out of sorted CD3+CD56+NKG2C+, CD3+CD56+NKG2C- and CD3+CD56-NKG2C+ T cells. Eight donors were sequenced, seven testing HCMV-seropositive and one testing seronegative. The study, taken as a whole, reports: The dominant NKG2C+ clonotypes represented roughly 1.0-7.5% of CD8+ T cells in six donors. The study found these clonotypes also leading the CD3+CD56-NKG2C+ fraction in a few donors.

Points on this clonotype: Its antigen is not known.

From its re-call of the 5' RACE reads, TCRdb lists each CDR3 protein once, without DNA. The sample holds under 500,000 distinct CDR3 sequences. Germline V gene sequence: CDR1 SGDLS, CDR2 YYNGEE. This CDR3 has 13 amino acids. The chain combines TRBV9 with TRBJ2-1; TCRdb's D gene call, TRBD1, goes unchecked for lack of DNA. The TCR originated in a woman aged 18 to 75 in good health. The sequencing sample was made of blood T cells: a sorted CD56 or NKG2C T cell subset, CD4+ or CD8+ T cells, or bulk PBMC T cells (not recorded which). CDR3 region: CASSHLGTDEQFF.